Detailed here is one TCR beta chain. Its specificity is not known. This CDR3 is built from 14 residues. Trimming cost V 5 bases and J 6 bases, with 16 bases left between them. Germline V CDR1 and CDR2: SGHTA, FQGNSA. These data originate in a study of CD8 T cells in ankylosing spondylitis. Study-wide results and limits: CD8+ cells made up the disease-linked clones, which were relatively rare in peripheral blood.

Preparation of TCR beta libraries was done by quantitative 5'-RACE with molecular barcodes. TCRdb used MiXCR to reprocess the 5' RACE reads, holding one entry per CDR3 protein. The table records around 250,000 distinct CDR3 sequences, over 8.5% of them present only once. The receptor's source is a male donor with ankylosing spondylitis or in good health (not recorded which). The sequenced sample consisted of blood, either unsorted or a sorted T cell fraction (not recorded which). The J gene is TRBJ1-1, the V gene TRBV7-2, with D perhaps TRBD1 (6 bases). This chain's CDR3 is CASSPQGGRPEAFF. In nucleotides, the CDR3 is TGTGCCAGCAGCCCACAGGGTGGGCGCCCTGAAGCTTTCTTT.